Listed below are T cell receptor beta chains from one sample, sequenced in a study of identical twins. MiXCR, run by TCRdb on the 5' RACE reads, gives a single entry per CDR3 protein. The sample lists hundreds of thousands of distinct CDR3 sequences, approximately 22% occurring once. These data are also associated with another study on T cells expressing NK-cell markers.

Sequencing was performed on PBMCs. Source of these receptors: a woman aged 18-29 years in good health. CDR3s leave out the opening cysteine and the closing phenylalanine or tryptophan.

V,CDR3
TRBV6-1,ASSTTGAGNEKLF
TRBV3-1,ASRRGSGSSYNEQF
TRBV20-1,SARDLRVTYEQY
TRBV11-2,ASSSGLNIQY
TRBV7-7,ASSLGRSVDTEAF
TRBV11-2,ASSTTGVGLEQY
TRBV25-1,ASNPPGGDDYNEQF
TRBV27,ATRGPGFANEKLF
TRBV19,ASTFSGGHYEQY
TRBV29-1,SVVEMAEQY
TRBV4-3,ASSPDGLAGDTGELF
TRBV9,ASSVTQTSYEQY
TRBV12-3/TRBV12-4,ASSPLRDRSYNEQF
TRBV9,ASSVDVVNTEAF
TRBV3-1,ASSHGLGGRGGELF
TRBV20-1,SAFGLAGDNEQF
TRBV4-3,ASSQDLAGVVAF
TRBV20-1,SANRAGTTDTQY
TRBV28,AANTNTEAF
TRBV7-6,ASSYRAADTQY
TRBV5-1,ASSSRGESYNEQF
TRBV20-1,SASRSTGTEAF